This is a list of T cell receptor beta chains from one sample in a study of T cell responses to AZD1222 COVID-19 vaccine. Profiled with immunoSEQ multiplex PCR; TCRdb holds only in-frame clones, not every one. The sample has about 76,000 clones; approximately 90% are singletons. Sample: peripheral blood, taken on day 0 of AZD1222 vaccination. The source is an adult in good health. Both conserved end residues are part of each CDR3. The D gene is left open where the match is weak. A clone size is listed for some rows: how often the clone was seen (once, few, many), or a class if it is expanded.

J	D	size	V	DNA	CDR3
TRBJ1-1	.	.	TRBV7-2	TGTGCCAGCAGCTTAGCCGGGGGATGGACCAACACTGAAGCTTTCTTT	CASSLAGGWTNTEAFF
TRBJ1-1	.	.	TRBV29-1	TGCAGCGTTCGGACATCAGGTGGGTGGACTGAAGCTTTCTTT	CSVRTSGGWTEAFF
TRBJ2-7	TRBD1	.	TRBV10-3	TGTGCCATCCAAGGGGACAGGCGGACCTACGAGCAGTACTTC	CAIQGDRRTYEQYF
TRBJ1-6	.	.	TRBV19	TGTGCCAGTAGTATCGGTGGGCAGGGTGGTAATTCACCCCTCCACTTT	CASSIGGQGGNSPLHF
TRBJ2-7	.	.	TRBV11-2	TGTGCCAGCAGCTTATTAGGCGGATTCTACGAGCAGTACTTC	CASSLLGGFYEQYF
TRBJ2-7	TRBD2	once	TRBV6-5	TGTGCCAGCAGTTTTGGGCTAGCGGGAGGGAACTACGAGCAGTACTTC	CASSFGLAGGNYEQYF
TRBJ2-7	TRBD1	.	TRBV2	TGTGCCAGCAGTGCCGGGACAGGGCCCTACGAGCAGTACTTC	CASSAGTGPYEQYF
TRBJ1-1	.	.	TRBV29-1	TGCAGCGTAGAACAGGGGAACACTGAAGCTTTCTTT	CSVEQGNTEAFF
TRBJ2-5	.	.	TRBV6-5	TGTGCCATCCTACGATCCGGGAGCGAGGGAACCCAGTACTTC	CAILRSGSEGTQYF
TRBJ2-2	.	.	TRBV6-4	TGTGCCAGCAGTGACGCTACTAGAAGGGGGTCCGGCGGGGAGCTGTTTTTT	CASSDATRRGSGGELFF
TRBJ1-1	.	.	TRBV29-1	TGCAGCGTGCGCAGGGTAGTTGTTGCTGAAGCTTTCTTT	CSVRRVVVAEAFF
TRBJ2-3	.	.	TRBV29-1	TGCAGCCAGGAGGCTCAACTCACAGATACGCAGTATTTT	CSQEAQLTDTQYF
TRBJ2-7	.	.	TRBV20-1	TGCAGTGCAAAATACAACTACGAGCAGTACTTC	CSAKYNYEQYF
TRBJ1-2	TRBD1	.	TRBV6-7	TGTGCCAGCAGTTACCTGGACAGGAACTATGGCTACACCTTC	CASSYLDRNYGYTF
TRBJ1-3	.	.	TRBV6-5	TGTGCCAGCACTCTGGTAGACTCTGGAAACACCATATATTTT	CASTLVDSGNTIYF
TRBJ1-5	.	.	TRBV5-8	TGTGCCAGCAACCTAGGGAGACGCAATCAGCCCCAGCATTTT	CASNLGRRNQPQHF
TRBJ1-2	.	.	TRBV19	TGTGCCAGTAGTATTCTGGGACACCGCTATGGCTACACCTTC	CASSILGHRYGYTF
TRBJ2-5	TRBD1	.	TRBV24-1	TGTGCCACCAGTGATTCCCGAACAGGGGTGGAGACCCAGTACTTC	CATSDSRTGVETQYF